A selection of T cell receptor beta chains follows, all from one sample in a study of blood T cell repertoires in COVID-19. Libraries were prepared by immunoSEQ multiplex PCR; TCRdb keeps only in-frame clonotypes and omits some of them. The sample lists some 260,000 clones, around 86% occurring once. The sequencing sample was made of PBMCs or T cells enriched from blood (not recorded which). The source of these receptors is a man aged 40-55 years who had recovered from COVID-19. The CDR3 runs from the conserved cysteine through the conserved F or W. Fields, in order: CDR3 DNA, CDR3 protein, D gene, V gene, J gene, clone size. The D gene is left open where the match is weak. Only part of the rows carry a size: once, few, many, or a class if the clone is expanded.

TGTGCCAGCAGCACCTCTAGGACCCAGTACTTC,CASSTSRTQYF,-,TRBV7-2,TRBJ2-5,-
TGTGCCAGCAGCCCCGATCCGGGACTAGACCCTGTCTCGTACAATGAGCAGTTCTTC,CASSPDPGLDPVSYNEQFF,TRBD2,TRBV7-9,TRBJ2-1,-
TGTGCCAGTAGTGTAGGGGGGGGGACTGAAGCTTTCTTT,CASSVGGGTEAFF,-,TRBV19,TRBJ1-1,-
TGTGCCAGCAGCGCCGGCAGCGGGTACGAGCAGTACTTC,CASSAGSGYEQYF,-,TRBV9,TRBJ2-7,-
TGCGCCAGCAGCCAAGTGGACATTCTCTCCTACAATGAGCAGTTCTTC,CASSQVDILSYNEQFF,-,TRBV4-1,TRBJ2-1,-
TGTGCCAGCAGTTTTTCGGGGGTATGGCCCCAGCATTTT,CASSFSGVWPQHF,-,TRBV27,TRBJ1-5,-
TGTGCCAGCAGTTTAATAACCTACGAGCAGTACTTC,CASSLITYEQYF,-,TRBV12-3/TRBV12-4,TRBJ2-7,once
TGTGCCAGCAGCCCCAACAATCAGCCCCAGCATTTT,CASSPNNQPQHF,-,TRBV6-5,TRBJ1-5,-
TGTGCCGCGGGGGAGGCGGACACTGAAGCTTTCTTT,CAAGEADTEAFF,-,TRBV7-9,TRBJ1-1,-
TGTGCCAGCAGTTTTGACAGGGGGCTGAATGGCTACACCTTC,CASSFDRGLNGYTF,TRBD1,TRBV5-6,TRBJ1-2,-
TGTGCCAGTAGTTTTCCCGGGGGGGAGGCGACAGATACGCAGTATTTT,CASSFPGGEATDTQYF,TRBD2,TRBV19,TRBJ2-3,-
TGTGCCAGCAGCTCAACAGGGGGAGGGACTGAAGCTTTCTTT,CASSSTGGGTEAFF,TRBD1,TRBV5-4,TRBJ1-1,once
TGTGCCAGCAGTTACAGCCCCGGACAGAACTATGGCTACACCTTC,CASSYSPGQNYGYTF,-,TRBV6-5,TRBJ1-2,-
TGTGCCAGCAGCCGAGGGACTAGCGGGGGAGGAGAGACCCAGTACTTC,CASSRGTSGGGETQYF,TRBD2,TRBV5-4,TRBJ2-5,-
TGTGCCAGCAGCAAACGGACAGGGGGCACCGGGGAGCTGTTTTTT,CASSKRTGGTGELFF,TRBD1,TRBV3-1/TRBV3-2,TRBJ2-2,-
TGTGCCAGCAGCCTCCGGGACAGGACTTACGAGCAGTACTTC,CASSLRDRTYEQYF,TRBD1,TRBV25-1,TRBJ2-7,-
TGTGCCAGTAGTCTGGGACAGATCTTCCCTGGGGCCAACGTCCTGACTTTC,CASSLGQIFPGANVLTF,TRBD1,TRBV19,TRBJ2-6,-
TGCGCCAGCAGCTCGAGCCCAGCGGGAGGGCCCTACGAGCAGTACTTC,CASSSSPAGGPYEQYF,TRBD2,TRBV5-1,TRBJ2-7,-
TGTGCCTGGAACCCTAGCGGGAGGGCCAATGAGCAGTTCTTC,CAWNPSGRANEQFF,TRBD2,TRBV30,TRBJ2-1,-
TGTGCCACCCCAGGACAGGGCAAGAATGAGCAGTTCTTC,CATPGQGKNEQFF,TRBD1,TRBV7-9,TRBJ2-1,-
TGTGCCAGCAGTTACTCGGGCGGGCTCCAAGAGACCCAGTACTTC,CASSYSGGLQETQYF,-,TRBV6-5,TRBJ2-5,-
TGTGCCATCAGTGAGTCACAGGGAGCCTACGAGCAGTACTTC,CAISESQGAYEQYF,-,TRBV10-3,TRBJ2-7,-
TGTGCCAGCAAGTTTGGGGGCACGGACATTCAGTACTTC,CASKFGGTDIQYF,-,TRBV6-5,TRBJ2-4,once
TGCGCCAGCAGCTTGGTGGGACAGGGGAACACTGAAGCTTTCTTT,CASSLVGQGNTEAFF,TRBD1,TRBV5-1,TRBJ1-1,-
TGCGCCAGCAGCCCGACAGGGCTATCGGGAAACACCATATATTTT,CASSPTGLSGNTIYF,TRBD1,TRBV5-1,TRBJ1-3,few
TGTGCCAGCAGCCAAGGGGCGCGGGGACAGGGCCGTGGCTACACCTTC,CASSQGARGQGRGYTF,TRBD1,TRBV3-1/TRBV3-2,TRBJ1-2,-
TGTGCCAGCAGTCGCGGACTAGCTGGGCTTAGAGATACGCAGTATTTT,CASSRGLAGLRDTQYF,TRBD2,TRBV28,TRBJ2-3,-
TGTGCCAGCAGCTTATCAGTGAACACCGGGGAGCTGTTTTTT,CASSLSVNTGELFF,-,TRBV7-9,TRBJ2-2,-
TGCAGCGGTTACGCGGGACAGACGAACACTGAAGCTTTCTTT,CSGYAGQTNTEAFF,TRBD1,TRBV29-1,TRBJ1-1,-
TGTGCCAGCAGCTTAGTTCAGGGGAACACTGAAGCTTTCTTT,CASSLVQGNTEAFF,-,TRBV7-6,TRBJ1-1,-
TGTGCCAGCAGTAAGGACAGGGCCAACTACGAGCAGTACTTC,CASSKDRANYEQYF,TRBD1,TRBV6-4,TRBJ2-7,-
TGTGCCAGCAGTAACAGGGTGGGCTACACCTTC,CASSNRVGYTF,-,TRBV12-3/TRBV12-4,TRBJ1-2,-
TGTGCCAGCAGTTTGAGGGAGACCCAGTACTTC,CASSLRETQYF,-,TRBV12-3/TRBV12-4,TRBJ2-5,-
TGTGCCTGGAGCACGGGACAGGGACTCACTGAAGCTTTCTTT,CAWSTGQGLTEAFF,TRBD1,TRBV30,TRBJ1-1,-
TGTGCCAGCAGCCAAGACGAACAGTTTGGCACAGATACGCAGTATTTT,CASSQDEQFGTDTQYF,-,TRBV3-1/TRBV3-2,TRBJ2-3,few
TGTGCCAGCAGCTCTGTAGCGGGAGCTCAAGAGACCCAGTACTTC,CASSSVAGAQETQYF,TRBD2,TRBV7-2,TRBJ2-5,-
TGTGCCAGCAGGGAGGACAGGGTTGAGCGGGCAGATACGCAGTATTTT,CASREDRVERADTQYF,TRBD1,TRBV2,TRBJ2-3,once
TGTGCCAGCTCACTGTTAAATACAGGGTTTAGATCTGGGGCCAACGTCCTGACTTTC,CASSLLNTGFRSGANVLTF,-,TRBV18,TRBJ2-6,-
TGTGCCAGTAGTATGACAGGAACTGGCTACACCTTC,CASSMTGTGYTF,-,TRBV19,TRBJ1-2,-
TGTGCCAGCAGCTTACTCCCAGACTACGAGCAGTACTTC,CASSLLPDYEQYF,-,TRBV7-2,TRBJ2-7,-
TGTGCCAGCAGCTGGTCCCAGGGTGAAGCTTTCTTT,CASSWSQGEAFF,-,TRBV7-9,TRBJ1-1,-
TGTGCCAGCAGTGAGCTGACAGGGACATCGAGAGGCTACACCTTC,CASSELTGTSRGYTF,TRBD1,TRBV2,TRBJ1-2,-
TGTGCCAGCAGTGAACAGGGGGGAAACTCTGGAAACACCATATATTTT,CASSEQGGNSGNTIYF,TRBD1,TRBV2,TRBJ1-3,once
TGCGCCAGGCATCCAGGGGCCCCCAGTCAGCCCCAGCATTTT,CARHPGAPSQPQHF,-,TRBV10-1,TRBJ1-5,-
TGTGCCAGCAGCTTTAACCCGGGACAGGGCAATCAGCCCCAGCATTTT,CASSFNPGQGNQPQHF,TRBD1,TRBV7-2,TRBJ1-5,-
TGTGCCAGCAGCTTAGACATATGGGGGCCTGGAAACACCATATATTTT,CASSLDIWGPGNTIYF,-,TRBV7-2,TRBJ1-3,-
TGCAGTGCTAGTAACGAGGGACACGAGCCCCAGCATTTT,CSASNEGHEPQHF,-,TRBV20-1,TRBJ1-5,-
TGTGCCAGCAGCCAAGGGACTAGCGGGGTCGAGCAGTACTTC,CASSQGTSGVEQYF,TRBD2,TRBV3-1/TRBV3-2,TRBJ2-7,once
TGTGCCAGCAGCTCATTAGCTCCCTACGAGCAGTACTTC,CASSSLAPYEQYF,-,TRBV5-4,TRBJ2-7,-